The clone carrying this TCR beta chain was recorded a few times. Its cognate antigen is unknown. The same CDR3 can be traced to other DNA sequences in this sample. The data were taken from a study of cytomegalovirus exposure and HLA in healthy donors. General study findings and limits: The study recorded 150 to 200 TCR beta chains that were cytomegalovirus-associated. As was reported, the classifier diagnosed cytomegalovirus status with high specificity and sensitivity.

With V trimmed by 4 bases and J by 0 bases, 3 bases remained unmatched. The CDR3 consists of 15 residues. Germline values: CDR1 MNHNS, CDR2 SASEGT. The primer mix had 60 Vbeta and 13 Jbeta primers. Libraries were prepared by immunoSEQ multiplex PCR; TCRdb keeps only in-frame clonotypes and omits some of them. Of roughly 84,000 clones in the sample, around 77% were seen once. Sequenced sample: PBMCs. The TCR comes from a man aged 50 or older in good health and CMV-seronegative. The chain couples TRBV6-1 to TRBJ1-5; the match to TRBD1 covers 7 bases. DNA of the CDR3: TGTGCCAGCAGTGGGCAGGGGGATAGCAATCAGCCCCAGCATTTT. Residues: CASSGQGDSNQPQHF.